This is a list of T cell receptor beta chains from one sample in a study of technical replicates of blood from several donors. Sequenced by immunoSEQ multiplex PCR; TCRdb stores in-frame clones only, minus some. The top ten hold approximately 0.3% of the sample, which has about 68,000 clones, 95% to 98% seen once. The material sequenced was T cells isolated from PBMCs. These receptor sequences come from a human donor in good health. Each CDR3 is given without its conserved first and last residue. The D gene is left open where the match is weak. A row's size may be missing; if present it is once, few, many or a size class.

j_call v_call d_call cdr3_length clone_size cdr3_aa
TRBJ2-7 TRBV11-2 NA 13 NA ASSKEPGTLYEQY
TRBJ1-2 TRBV7-9 NA 12 NA ASSLDGGVYGYT
TRBJ2-5 TRBV5-6 TRBD2 12 NA ASSSTGPSGIQY
TRBJ2-1 TRBV7-3 TRBD2 17 NA ASSLIAGEPPYSYNEQF
TRBJ2-3 TRBV6-5 NA 12 once ASTRKGILDTQY
TRBJ1-3 TRBV7-9 NA 11 NA ASSLQGGNTIY
TRBJ2-2 TRBV11-3 NA 13 NA ASSPTSGVSGELF
TRBJ2-7 TRBV7-2 TRBD2 15 once ASSPRELAGGVNEQY
TRBJ2-7 TRBV2 NA 9 once ASTSNYEQY
TRBJ1-2 TRBV6-5 NA 13 NA ASSYGQGFRLGYT